This T cell receptor (beta chain) was obtained from a study of beta chain features in type 1 diabetes. Study overall: Cell yields, age and gender were similar between patients and healthy donors. In all, some 110 million sorted cells from all samples were analyzed.

The CDR3 extends over 14 amino acids. Germline V CDR1 and CDR2: MDHEN, SYDVKM. The J segment lost 8 bases and the V segment lost 6 bases, leaving 10 bases of the junction unmatched. The sequenced template was cDNA made from the entire isolated RNA. This table comes from immunoSEQ multiplex PCR, and its TCRdb copy is limited to in-frame clones, with some not included. Among hundreds of thousands of clones listed, approximately 15% were seen once. Sequenced material: naive CD4+ T cells from blood. The origin of this receptor is a man between 25 and 39 years old in good health. The chain links TRBV28 to TRBJ1-2, with 9 bases matching TRBD1. In nucleotides, the CDR3 is TGTGCCAGCAGCCCGGGACAGGGAACAAGGGGCTACACCTTC. Translation gives CASSPGQGTRGYTF.